Sequencing of this T cell receptor (beta chain) was carried out in a study of T cell responses to AZD1222 COVID-19 vaccine. TCRdb's table, derived via immunoSEQ multiplex PCR, lists solely in-frame clones and lacks some. The profile shows roughly 120,000 clones, approximately 85% of them singletons. Turning to this clone: Its antigen is undetermined.

Findings and caveats of the study: CD4 TCRs linked to vaccination spanned spike, dominating at 160-218 and 743-854. White British people made up most donors, females outnumbered males, and clonal diversity was possibly underestimated. The study identified only six AZD1222 recipients as seropositive at baseline. The peak T cell response came first, and repertoires were sampled only after it.

This CDR3 comprises 15 residues. The V segment lost 5 bases and the J segment 7 bases; nucleotides outside the gene matches: 9. CDR1 and CDR2 (germline): MNHEY, SMNVEV (reference sequence). This chain uses TRBV27 with TRBJ1-4; 8 positions agree with TRBD1. The sample consisted of peripheral blood, taken on day 0 of AZD1222 vaccination. The receptor was isolated from an adult in good health. The CDR3 coding sequence is TGTGCCAGCAGTACGGACAGGGACCCGACTGAAAAACTGTTTTTT. It codes for CASSTDRDPTEKLFF.